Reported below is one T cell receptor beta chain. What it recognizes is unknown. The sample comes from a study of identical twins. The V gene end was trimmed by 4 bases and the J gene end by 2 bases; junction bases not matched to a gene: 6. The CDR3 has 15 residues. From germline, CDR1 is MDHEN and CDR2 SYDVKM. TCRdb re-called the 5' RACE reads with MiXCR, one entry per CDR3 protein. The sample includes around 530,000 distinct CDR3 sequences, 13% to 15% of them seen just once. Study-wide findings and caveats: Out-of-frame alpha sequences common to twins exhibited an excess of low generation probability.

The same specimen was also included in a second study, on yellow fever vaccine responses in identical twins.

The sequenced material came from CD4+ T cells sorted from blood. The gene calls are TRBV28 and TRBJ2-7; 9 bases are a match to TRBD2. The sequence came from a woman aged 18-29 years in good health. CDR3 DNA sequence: TGTGCCAGCAGTTCCCCGGGCGGGAGGGCCTACGAGCAGTACTTC. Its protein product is CASSSPGGRAYEQYF.